Presented here are 9 T cell receptor beta chains from one specimen sequenced in a study of T cell changes during pregnancy in multiple sclerosis. Some clones are missing from TCRdb's copy, which holds only in-frame ones; the method was immunoSEQ multiplex PCR. This table holds some 64,000 clones, about nine tenths found once. Sequenced material: peripheral blood, taken in the first trimester of pregnancy. Receptors originate from a female donor in good health, enrolled as a control in a pregnancy study.

CDR3 nucleotide sequence: TGTGCCAGCAGCCAGCGGGGGGGTGGCACAGATACGCAGTATTTT. Translation: CASSQRGGGTDTQYF. This rearrangement joins TRBV11-2 to TRBJ2-3; 10 positions match TRBD2. The CDR3 has 15 residues. Looked up from germline, CDR1 is SGHAT and CDR2 is FQNNGV. V trimming: 5 bases; J trimming: 1 base; junction bases outside the gene matches: 3.

The gene calls are TRBV5-1 and TRBJ2-2; 9 nucleotides line up with TRBD1. Germline CDR1 is SGHRS and CDR2 is YFSETQ. Trimming took 5 bases from V and 4 from J; bases not matched to a gene: 9. CDR3 length equals 16 residues. The CDR3 reads CASRETNRGLTGELFF. CDR3 DNA sequence: TGCGCCAGCAGGGAGACAAACAGGGGGCTCACCGGGGAGCTGTTTTTT.

CDR3 protein: CASSLGPSGETQYF. The CDR3 DNA reads TGTGCCAGCAGCTTAGGGCCTAGCGGTGAGACCCAGTACTTC. V gene TRBV7-6 combines with J gene TRBJ2-5; 7 bases agree with TRBD2. The V gene's germline CDR1 is SGHVS and CDR2 FNYEAQ. V was pared by 1 base and J by 5 bases, with 4 bases of the junction left unmatched. This CDR3 comprises 14 residues.

The chain has TRBV7-8 and TRBJ2-1, with D unclear. The CDR3 is 10 amino acids. The V and J ends lost 5 bases and 7 bases respectively, with 3 bases between them. Germline CDR1 and CDR2: SGHVS and FQNEAQ. CDR3 residues: CASSRNEQFF. CDR3 coding DNA: TGTGCCAGCAGCCGTAATGAGCAGTTCTTC.

This sequence joins TRBV9 and TRBJ2-6; a possible D gene is TRBD1 (5 bases). Germline V lookup: CDR1 SGDLS, CDR2 YYNGEE. CDR3 length: 18 residues. Trimming left V 5 bases short and J 1 base short, with 19 bases between. The CDR3 DNA sequence: TGTGCCAGCAGATATAGACAGCCCCAAACTTCTGGGGCCAACGTCCTGACTTTC. Amino acid sequence: CASRYRQPQTSGANVLTF.

The chain has TRBV29-1 and TRBJ2-5; D gene unclear. The CDR3 is made up of 13 amino acids. V was cut by 5 bases and J by 0 bases, with 10 bases left in between. The germline CDR1 and CDR2 sequences are SQVTM and ANQGSEA. CDR3 sequence (DNA): TGCAGCGTTAAAGGCGTCTACCAAGAGACCCAGTACTTC. It yields the protein CSVKGVYQETQYF.

In its sample, this clone was seen once. J is TRBJ2-5 and V is TRBV6-5; TRBD2 might be the D (5 bases). This CDR3 contains 15 residues. V was trimmed by 3 bases and J by 5 bases, leaving 16 bases between them. Per germline, CDR1 MNHEY and CDR2 SVGAGI. The CDR3 DNA reads as TGTGCCAGCAGTTATCACGCCCGGCGCGGGGAGACCCAGTACTTC. It specifies CASSYHARRGETQYF.

The J gene is TRBJ2-1, the V gene TRBV7-9, with TRBD2 matching over 9 bases. The CDR3 covers 18 residues. Per the germline V gene, CDR1 is SEHNR and CDR2 is FQNEAQ (reference sequence). J was trimmed by 0 bases and V by 2 bases; bases with no gene match: 8. CDR3 protein: CASSLSSGGTSSYNEQFF. The CDR3 coding sequence is TGTGCCAGCAGCTTATCCAGCGGGGGGACCAGCTCCTACAATGAGCAGTTCTTC.

The chain uses TRBV7-2 and TRBJ2-1; no clear D. Per germline, CDR1 SGHTA and CDR2 FQGNSA. Trimming pared 2 bases from V and 6 bases from J, leaving 14 bases between. The CDR3 contains 15 residues. The CDR3 sequence: CASSLLEFVGNEQFF. CDR3 DNA sequence: TGTGCCAGCAGCTTACTAGAGTTTGTCGGCAATGAGCAGTTCTTC.